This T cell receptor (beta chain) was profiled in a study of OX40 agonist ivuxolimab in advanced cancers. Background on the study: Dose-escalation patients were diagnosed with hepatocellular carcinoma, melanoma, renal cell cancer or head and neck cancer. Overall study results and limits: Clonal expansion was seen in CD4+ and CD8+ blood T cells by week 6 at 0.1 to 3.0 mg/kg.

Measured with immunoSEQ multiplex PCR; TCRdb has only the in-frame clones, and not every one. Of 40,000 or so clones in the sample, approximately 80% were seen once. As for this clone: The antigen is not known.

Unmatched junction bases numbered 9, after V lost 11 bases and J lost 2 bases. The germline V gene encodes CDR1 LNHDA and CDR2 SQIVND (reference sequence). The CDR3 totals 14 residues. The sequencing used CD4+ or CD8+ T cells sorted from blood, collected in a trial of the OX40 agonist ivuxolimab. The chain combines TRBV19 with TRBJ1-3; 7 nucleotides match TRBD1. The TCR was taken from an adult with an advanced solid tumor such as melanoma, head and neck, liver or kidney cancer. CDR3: CAAKGQGAGNTIYF. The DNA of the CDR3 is TGTGCCGCCAAGGGGCAGGGGGCTGGAAACACCATATATTTT.